A selection of T cell receptor beta chains follows, all from one sample in a study of blood T cell repertoires in COVID-19. Libraries were prepared by immunoSEQ multiplex PCR; TCRdb keeps only in-frame clonotypes and omits some of them. The sample has 300,000 to 350,000 clones, 87% seen once; the top ten hold roughly 2%. The specimen sequenced was peripheral blood. The receptor set was obtained from a man younger than 30 with active or convalescent COVID-19. The CDR3 runs from the conserved cysteine through the conserved F or W. The order of the fields is clone size, V gene, D gene, J gene, CDR3 DNA, CDR3 protein. The D gene is left open where the match is weak. Expanded clones get a size class; other rows say once, few or many, or leave the size out.

NA,TRBV6-5,NA,TRBJ2-7,TGTGCCAGCAGCCAGGGAGGCCCCGCGGATGAGCAGTACTTC,CASSQGGPADEQYF
NA,TRBV4-3,TRBD1,TRBJ2-7,TGCGCCAGCAACGGGACAGGTCTCTACGAGCAGTACTTC,CASNGTGLYEQYF
once,TRBV18,NA,TRBJ2-1,TGTGCCAGCTCACCACGGGACTTCTCCTACAATGAGCAGTTCTTC,CASSPRDFSYNEQFF
once,TRBV3-1/TRBV3-2,TRBD1,TRBJ2-5,TGTGCCAGCAGCCAGTCCGGGACAGGACCCCAAGAGACCCAGTACTTC,CASSQSGTGPQETQYF
NA,TRBV4-1,NA,TRBJ1-5,TGCGCCAGCAGCCAAGATTTGGCAGATAATCAGCCCCAGCATTTT,CASSQDLADNQPQHF
NA,TRBV4-2,TRBD2,TRBJ2-3,TGTGCCAGCAGCCGAGGGACTAGCGGGTTATGGACAGATACGCAGTATTTT,CASSRGTSGLWTDTQYF
NA,TRBV6-5,TRBD1,TRBJ1-2,TGTGCCAGCAGTCCGCAGGGGGGCTATGGCTACACCTTC,CASSPQGGYGYTF
NA,TRBV5-4,NA,TRBJ2-1,TGTGCCAGCAGCTTGGGACAACAGAATGAGCAGTTCTTC,CASSLGQQNEQFF
NA,TRBV5-4,NA,TRBJ1-2,TGTGCCAGCAGCTTGAAGGGGTACTATGGCTACACCTTC,CASSLKGYYGYTF
NA,TRBV3-1/TRBV3-2,TRBD1,TRBJ2-7,TGTGCCAGCAGCCAAGGGTTCGTGGACAGGGCTCGTGAGCAGTACTTC,CASSQGFVDRAREQYF
NA,TRBV28,NA,TRBJ1-5,TGTGCCAGCAGAATGGGGGGGGATCAGCCCCAGCATTTT,CASRMGGDQPQHF
few,TRBV5-4,TRBD2,TRBJ2-3,TGTGCCAGCAGCTTGGGGGGACTAGCGGGATACACAGATACGCAGTATTTT,CASSLGGLAGYTDTQYF
NA,TRBV4-1,NA,TRBJ1-1,TGCGCCAGCAGCCAGGGGGGACTTATGAACACTGAAGCTTTCTTT,CASSQGGLMNTEAFF
NA,TRBV19,NA,TRBJ1-1,TGTGCCAGTAGTATACTAGGGGGAACTGAAGCTTTCTTT,CASSILGGTEAFF
NA,TRBV27,TRBD1,TRBJ1-5,TGTGCCAGCAGTTTTACCGGGACAGCACAGCCCCAGCATTTT,CASSFTGTAQPQHF
NA,TRBV6-6,NA,TRBJ2-3,TGTGCCACTAGACGCGCCAACACAGATACGCAGTATTTT,CATRRANTDTQYF
NA,TRBV27,NA,TRBJ2-5,TGTGCCAGCAGTTTATCGAGGGTCGAGACCCAGTACTTC,CASSLSRVETQYF
NA,TRBV11-3,TRBD1,TRBJ2-1,TGTGCCAGCAGCTTAGCTGGGACAGCTTCAAATGAGCAGTTCTTC,CASSLAGTASNEQFF
NA,TRBV6-2/TRBV6-3,NA,TRBJ1-5,TGTGCCAGCAGTCGACAGTCTAGCAATCAGCCCCAGCATTTT,CASSRQSSNQPQHF
once,TRBV27,TRBD2,TRBJ2-5,TGTGCCAGCCAGCATGGGTCGCCTAGCGGGAGTTACCAAGAGACCCAGTACTTC,CASQHGSPSGSYQETQYF
once,TRBV6-1,NA,TRBJ2-2,TGTGCCAGCAGTGATAAGAGACTAGGAATCACCGGGGAGCTGTTTTTT,CASSDKRLGITGELFF
NA,TRBV18,NA,TRBJ1-4,TGTGCCAGCCGCCAGGGGACGGAGAATGAAAAACTGTTTTTT,CASRQGTENEKLFF
NA,TRBV5-4,NA,TRBJ1-2,TGTGCCAGCAGCGGTAGGACAGCGTACGACTATGGCTACACCTTC,CASSGRTAYDYGYTF
NA,TRBV29-1,TRBD2,TRBJ2-5,TGCAGCGTTGAAAAAAATGGCGGGAGGGGAGAGACCCAGTACTTC,CSVEKNGGRGETQYF
NA,TRBV19,TRBD1,TRBJ1-5,TGTGCCAGTAGTATTCCACAACACAGGGGCAGCAATCAGCCCCAGCATTTT,CASSIPQHRGSNQPQHF
NA,TRBV3-1/TRBV3-2,TRBD1,TRBJ2-7,TGTGCCAGCAGCTTACGTCCGGACAGGGGGACCTACGAGCAGTACTTC,CASSLRPDRGTYEQYF
NA,TRBV10-3,TRBD1,TRBJ2-3,TGTGCCATCAGTGAGGCCGGGACAGGGGGAAATACGCAGTATTTT,CAISEAGTGGNTQYF
NA,TRBV19,NA,TRBJ1-4,TGTGCCAGTAGTACGTCAGTTGCAACTAATGAAAAACTGTTTTTT,CASSTSVATNEKLFF